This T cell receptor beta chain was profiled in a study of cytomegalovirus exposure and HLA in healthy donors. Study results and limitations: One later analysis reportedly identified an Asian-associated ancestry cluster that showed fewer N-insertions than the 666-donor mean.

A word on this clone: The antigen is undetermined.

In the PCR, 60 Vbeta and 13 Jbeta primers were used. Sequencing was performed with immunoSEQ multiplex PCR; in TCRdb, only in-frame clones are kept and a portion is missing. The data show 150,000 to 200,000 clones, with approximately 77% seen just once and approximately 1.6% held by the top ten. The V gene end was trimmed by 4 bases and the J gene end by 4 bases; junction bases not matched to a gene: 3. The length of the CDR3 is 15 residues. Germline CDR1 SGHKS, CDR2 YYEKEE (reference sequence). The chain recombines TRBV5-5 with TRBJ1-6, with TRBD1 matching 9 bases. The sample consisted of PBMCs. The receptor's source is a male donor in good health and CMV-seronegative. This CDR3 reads CASSEGQGYNSPLHF. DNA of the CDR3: TGTGCCAGCAGCGAGGGACAGGGATATAATTCACCCCTCCACTTT.